The sequence of this TCR beta chain was determined in a study of T cell clones after liver transplantation. Study summary: Draws occurred before transplant, before withdrawal, and after complete or failed withdrawal.

Worth noting for this clone: Its cognate antigen is unknown.

Here immunoSEQ multiplex PCR was the method, and the copy in TCRdb shows in-frame clones only, minus some. The table lists 55,000 to 80,000 clones, under 95% of them singletons. The study, taken as a whole, reports: Small, mixed patient groups and varying post-transplant times limit these conclusions.

The starting material was CD4+ T cells from blood, obtained before liver transplant. The origin of this receptor is a human donor who received a liver transplant.

The CDR3 nucleotides read TGTGCCAGCAGCTTGGTTAGCAGCACCGGGGAGCTGTTTTTT. It is translated as CASSLVSSTGELFF. The J gene is TRBJ2-2, the V gene TRBV5-6; D gene uncertain. There are 14 residues in the CDR3. CDR1 and CDR2 (germline): SGHDT, YYEEEE. V was trimmed by 0 bases and J by 4 bases, leaving 7 bases between them.